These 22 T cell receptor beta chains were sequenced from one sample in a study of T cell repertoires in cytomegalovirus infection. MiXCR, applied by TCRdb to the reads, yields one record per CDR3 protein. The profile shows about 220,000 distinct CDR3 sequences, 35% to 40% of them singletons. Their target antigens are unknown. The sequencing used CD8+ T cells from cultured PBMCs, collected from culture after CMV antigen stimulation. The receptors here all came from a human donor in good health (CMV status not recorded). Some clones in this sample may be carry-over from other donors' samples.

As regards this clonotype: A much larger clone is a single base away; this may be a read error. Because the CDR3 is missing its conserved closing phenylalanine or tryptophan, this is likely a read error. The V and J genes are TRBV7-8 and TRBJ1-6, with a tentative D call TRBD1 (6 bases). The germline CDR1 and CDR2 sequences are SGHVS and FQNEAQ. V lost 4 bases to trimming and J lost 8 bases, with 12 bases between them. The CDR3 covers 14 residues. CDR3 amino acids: CASSYRVVDSPLHS. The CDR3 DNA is TGTGCCAGCAGCTACAGGGTTGTCGATTCACCCCTCCACTCT.

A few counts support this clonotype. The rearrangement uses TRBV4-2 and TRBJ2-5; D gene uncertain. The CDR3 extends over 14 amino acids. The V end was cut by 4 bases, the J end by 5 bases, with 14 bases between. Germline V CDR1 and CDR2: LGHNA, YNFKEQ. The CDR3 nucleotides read TGTGCCAGCAGCCGCCTAGTGGAGAGGGAGACCCAGTACTTC. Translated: CASSRLVERETQYF.

CDR3 amino acids: CASSEDRVREQYF. DNA of the CDR3: TGTGCCAGCAGCGAGGACAGGGTCCGCGAGCAGTACTTC. The gene calls are TRBV28 and TRBJ2-7; TRBD1 matches 8 bases. Trimming at V came to 6 bases and at J to 6 bases, leaving 7 bases not matched to a gene. Germline V CDR1 and CDR2: MDHEN, SYDVKM. This CDR3 comprises 13 residues. The complete variable domain, with remaining parts taken from reference TRBV28 and TRBJ2-7, reads DVKVTQSSRYLVKRTGEKVFLECVQDMDHENMFWYRQDPGLGLRLIYFSYDVKMKEKGDIPEGYSVSREKKERFSLILESASTNQTSMYLCASSEDRVREQYFGPGTRLTVT.

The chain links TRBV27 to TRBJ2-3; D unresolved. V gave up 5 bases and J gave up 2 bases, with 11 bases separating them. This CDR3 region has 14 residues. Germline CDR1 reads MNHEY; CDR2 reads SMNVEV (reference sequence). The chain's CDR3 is CASSPVGFTDTQYF. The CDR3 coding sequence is TGTGCCAGCAGTCCGGTGGGGTTCACAGATACGCAGTATTTT.

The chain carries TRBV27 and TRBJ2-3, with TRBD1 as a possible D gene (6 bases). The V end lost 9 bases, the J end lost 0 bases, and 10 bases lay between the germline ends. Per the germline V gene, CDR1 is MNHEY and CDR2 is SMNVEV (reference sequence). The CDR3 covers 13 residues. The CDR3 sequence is CASGTPSTDTQYF. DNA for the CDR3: TGTGCCAGTGGGACACCGAGCACAGATACGCAGTATTTT.

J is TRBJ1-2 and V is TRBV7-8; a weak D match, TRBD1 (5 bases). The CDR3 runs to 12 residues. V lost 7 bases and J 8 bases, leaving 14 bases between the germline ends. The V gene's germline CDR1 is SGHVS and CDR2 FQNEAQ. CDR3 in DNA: TGTGCCAGCACCAAAGGGTCAGGGGGCTACACCTTC. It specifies CASTKGSGGYTF.

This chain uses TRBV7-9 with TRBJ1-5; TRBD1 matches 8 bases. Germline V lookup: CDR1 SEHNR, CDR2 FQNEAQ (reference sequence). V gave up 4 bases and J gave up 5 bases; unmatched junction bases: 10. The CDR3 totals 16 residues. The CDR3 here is CASSSPRTGNDQPQHF. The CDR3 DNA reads TGTGCCAGCAGCTCGCCCCGGACAGGGAACGATCAGCCCCAGCATTTT.

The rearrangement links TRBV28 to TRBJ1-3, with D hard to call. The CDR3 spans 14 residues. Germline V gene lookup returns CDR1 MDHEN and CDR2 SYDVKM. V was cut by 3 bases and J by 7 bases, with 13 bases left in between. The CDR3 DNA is TGTGCCAGCAGTTTCGCTGTCATTGGCAACACCATATATTTT. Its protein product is CASSFAVIGNTIYF.

The CDR3: CASSSAGHSAFYNEQFF. DNA for the CDR3: TGTGCCAGCAGCTCAGCGGGACACTCTGCCTTCTACAATGAGCAGTTCTTC. The chain couples TRBV7-6 to TRBJ2-1; D perhaps matches TRBD2 (7 bases). Trimming left V 4 bases short and J 3 bases short, with 19 bases between. The CDR3 sequence is 17 residues long. The V gene's germline CDR1 is SGHVS and CDR2 FNYEAQ.

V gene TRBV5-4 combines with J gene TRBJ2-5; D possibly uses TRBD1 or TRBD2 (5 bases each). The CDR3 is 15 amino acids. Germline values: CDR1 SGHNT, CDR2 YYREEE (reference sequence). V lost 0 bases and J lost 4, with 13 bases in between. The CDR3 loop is CASSLVGGRTETQYF. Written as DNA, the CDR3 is TGTGCCAGCAGCTTGGTTGGGGGACGTACAGAGACCCAGTACTTC.

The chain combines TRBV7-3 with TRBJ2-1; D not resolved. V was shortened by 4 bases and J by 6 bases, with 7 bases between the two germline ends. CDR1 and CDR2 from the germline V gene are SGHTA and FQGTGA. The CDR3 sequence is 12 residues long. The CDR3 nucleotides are TGTGCCAGCAGCTCTAAGGGCAATGAGCAGTTCTTC. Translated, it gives CASSSKGNEQFF. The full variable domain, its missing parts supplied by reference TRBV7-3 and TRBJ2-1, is GAGVSQTPSNKVTEKGKYVELRCDPISGHTALYWYRQSLGQGPEFLIYFQGTGAADDSGLPNDRFFAVRPEGSVSTLKIQRTERGDSAVYLCASSSKGNEQFFGPGTRLTVL.

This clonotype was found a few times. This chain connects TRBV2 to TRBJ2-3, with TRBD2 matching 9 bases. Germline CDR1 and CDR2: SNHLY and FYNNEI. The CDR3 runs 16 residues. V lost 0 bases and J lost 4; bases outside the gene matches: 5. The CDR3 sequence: CASSEALGGGADTQYF. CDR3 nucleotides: TGTGCCAGCAGTGAAGCGCTCGGCGGGGGGGCAGATACGCAGTATTTT.

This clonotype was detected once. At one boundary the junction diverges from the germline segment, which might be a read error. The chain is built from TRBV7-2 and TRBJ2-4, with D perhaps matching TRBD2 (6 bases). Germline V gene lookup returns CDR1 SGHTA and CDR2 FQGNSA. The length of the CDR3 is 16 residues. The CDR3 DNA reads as TGTGCCAGCAGCTTGGGAGGTTACCTAGCCAAAAACTTTCAGTACTTC. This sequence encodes CASSLGGYLAKNFQYF.

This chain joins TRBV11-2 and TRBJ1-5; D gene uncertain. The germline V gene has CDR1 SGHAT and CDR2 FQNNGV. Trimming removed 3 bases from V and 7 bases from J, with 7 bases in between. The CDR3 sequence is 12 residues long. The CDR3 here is CASSFQGQPQHF. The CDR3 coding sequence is TGTGCCAGCAGCTTCCAAGGGCAGCCCCAGCATTTT.

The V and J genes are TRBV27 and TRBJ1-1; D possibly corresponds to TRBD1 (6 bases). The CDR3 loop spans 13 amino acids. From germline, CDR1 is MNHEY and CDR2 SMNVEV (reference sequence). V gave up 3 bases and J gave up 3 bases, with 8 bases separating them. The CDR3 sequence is CASSFRTDTEAFF. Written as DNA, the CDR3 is TGTGCCAGCAGTTTCCGGACAGACACTGAAGCTTTCTTT.

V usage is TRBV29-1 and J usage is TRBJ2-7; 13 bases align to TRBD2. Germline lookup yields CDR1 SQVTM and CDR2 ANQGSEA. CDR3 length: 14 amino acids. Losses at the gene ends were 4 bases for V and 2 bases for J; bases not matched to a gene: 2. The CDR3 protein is CSVAGTSGTYEQYF. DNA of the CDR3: TGCAGCGTTGCCGGGACTAGCGGGACCTACGAGCAGTACTTC.

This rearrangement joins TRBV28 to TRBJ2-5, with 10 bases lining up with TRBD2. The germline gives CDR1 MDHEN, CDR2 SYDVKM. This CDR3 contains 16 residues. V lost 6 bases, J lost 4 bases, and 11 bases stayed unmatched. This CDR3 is CASSALAASGRETQYF. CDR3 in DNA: TGTGCCAGCAGCGCCTTAGCGGCTAGCGGGAGAGAGACCCAGTACTTC.

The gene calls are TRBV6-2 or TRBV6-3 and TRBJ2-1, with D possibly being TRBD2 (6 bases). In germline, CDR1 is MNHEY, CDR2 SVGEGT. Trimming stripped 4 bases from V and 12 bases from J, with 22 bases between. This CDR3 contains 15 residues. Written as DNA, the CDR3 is TGTGCCAGCAGTTTAGTAGCGGAGTTCAACCAGGGGCAGTTCTTC. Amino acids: CASSLVAEFNQGQFF.

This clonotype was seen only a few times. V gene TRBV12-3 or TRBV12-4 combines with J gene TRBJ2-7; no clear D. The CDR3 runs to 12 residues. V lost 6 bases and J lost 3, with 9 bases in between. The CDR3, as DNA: TGTGCCAGCAGCCGTGGAGACTACGAGCAGTACTTC. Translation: CASSRGDYEQYF.

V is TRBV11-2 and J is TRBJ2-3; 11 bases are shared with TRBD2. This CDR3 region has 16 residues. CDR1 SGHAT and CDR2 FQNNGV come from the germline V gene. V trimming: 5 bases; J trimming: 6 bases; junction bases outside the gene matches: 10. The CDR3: CASSQLAGGLDDTQYF. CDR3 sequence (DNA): TGTGCCAGCAGCCAGCTAGCGGGGGGCCTTGATGATACGCAGTATTTT.

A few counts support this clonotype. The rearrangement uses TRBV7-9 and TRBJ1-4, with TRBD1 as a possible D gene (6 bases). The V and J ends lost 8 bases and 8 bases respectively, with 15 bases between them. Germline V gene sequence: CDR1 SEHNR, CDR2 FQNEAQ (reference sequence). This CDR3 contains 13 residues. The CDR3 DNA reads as TGTGCCAGCTTAGGACAGACGGAAGAAAAACTGTTTTTT. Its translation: CASLGQTEEKLFF.

CDR3 protein: CASSLQGEGTEAFF. CDR3 in DNA: TGTGCCAGCAGTTTGCAGGGGGAAGGTACTGAAGCTTTCTTT. The gene calls are TRBV27 and TRBJ1-1; 7 bases fit TRBD1. The trim removed 3 bases at V and 5 bases at J, leaving 6 bases unmatched. The CDR3 contains 14 residues. CDR1 is MNHEY, CDR2 SMNVEV, per germline (reference sequence).